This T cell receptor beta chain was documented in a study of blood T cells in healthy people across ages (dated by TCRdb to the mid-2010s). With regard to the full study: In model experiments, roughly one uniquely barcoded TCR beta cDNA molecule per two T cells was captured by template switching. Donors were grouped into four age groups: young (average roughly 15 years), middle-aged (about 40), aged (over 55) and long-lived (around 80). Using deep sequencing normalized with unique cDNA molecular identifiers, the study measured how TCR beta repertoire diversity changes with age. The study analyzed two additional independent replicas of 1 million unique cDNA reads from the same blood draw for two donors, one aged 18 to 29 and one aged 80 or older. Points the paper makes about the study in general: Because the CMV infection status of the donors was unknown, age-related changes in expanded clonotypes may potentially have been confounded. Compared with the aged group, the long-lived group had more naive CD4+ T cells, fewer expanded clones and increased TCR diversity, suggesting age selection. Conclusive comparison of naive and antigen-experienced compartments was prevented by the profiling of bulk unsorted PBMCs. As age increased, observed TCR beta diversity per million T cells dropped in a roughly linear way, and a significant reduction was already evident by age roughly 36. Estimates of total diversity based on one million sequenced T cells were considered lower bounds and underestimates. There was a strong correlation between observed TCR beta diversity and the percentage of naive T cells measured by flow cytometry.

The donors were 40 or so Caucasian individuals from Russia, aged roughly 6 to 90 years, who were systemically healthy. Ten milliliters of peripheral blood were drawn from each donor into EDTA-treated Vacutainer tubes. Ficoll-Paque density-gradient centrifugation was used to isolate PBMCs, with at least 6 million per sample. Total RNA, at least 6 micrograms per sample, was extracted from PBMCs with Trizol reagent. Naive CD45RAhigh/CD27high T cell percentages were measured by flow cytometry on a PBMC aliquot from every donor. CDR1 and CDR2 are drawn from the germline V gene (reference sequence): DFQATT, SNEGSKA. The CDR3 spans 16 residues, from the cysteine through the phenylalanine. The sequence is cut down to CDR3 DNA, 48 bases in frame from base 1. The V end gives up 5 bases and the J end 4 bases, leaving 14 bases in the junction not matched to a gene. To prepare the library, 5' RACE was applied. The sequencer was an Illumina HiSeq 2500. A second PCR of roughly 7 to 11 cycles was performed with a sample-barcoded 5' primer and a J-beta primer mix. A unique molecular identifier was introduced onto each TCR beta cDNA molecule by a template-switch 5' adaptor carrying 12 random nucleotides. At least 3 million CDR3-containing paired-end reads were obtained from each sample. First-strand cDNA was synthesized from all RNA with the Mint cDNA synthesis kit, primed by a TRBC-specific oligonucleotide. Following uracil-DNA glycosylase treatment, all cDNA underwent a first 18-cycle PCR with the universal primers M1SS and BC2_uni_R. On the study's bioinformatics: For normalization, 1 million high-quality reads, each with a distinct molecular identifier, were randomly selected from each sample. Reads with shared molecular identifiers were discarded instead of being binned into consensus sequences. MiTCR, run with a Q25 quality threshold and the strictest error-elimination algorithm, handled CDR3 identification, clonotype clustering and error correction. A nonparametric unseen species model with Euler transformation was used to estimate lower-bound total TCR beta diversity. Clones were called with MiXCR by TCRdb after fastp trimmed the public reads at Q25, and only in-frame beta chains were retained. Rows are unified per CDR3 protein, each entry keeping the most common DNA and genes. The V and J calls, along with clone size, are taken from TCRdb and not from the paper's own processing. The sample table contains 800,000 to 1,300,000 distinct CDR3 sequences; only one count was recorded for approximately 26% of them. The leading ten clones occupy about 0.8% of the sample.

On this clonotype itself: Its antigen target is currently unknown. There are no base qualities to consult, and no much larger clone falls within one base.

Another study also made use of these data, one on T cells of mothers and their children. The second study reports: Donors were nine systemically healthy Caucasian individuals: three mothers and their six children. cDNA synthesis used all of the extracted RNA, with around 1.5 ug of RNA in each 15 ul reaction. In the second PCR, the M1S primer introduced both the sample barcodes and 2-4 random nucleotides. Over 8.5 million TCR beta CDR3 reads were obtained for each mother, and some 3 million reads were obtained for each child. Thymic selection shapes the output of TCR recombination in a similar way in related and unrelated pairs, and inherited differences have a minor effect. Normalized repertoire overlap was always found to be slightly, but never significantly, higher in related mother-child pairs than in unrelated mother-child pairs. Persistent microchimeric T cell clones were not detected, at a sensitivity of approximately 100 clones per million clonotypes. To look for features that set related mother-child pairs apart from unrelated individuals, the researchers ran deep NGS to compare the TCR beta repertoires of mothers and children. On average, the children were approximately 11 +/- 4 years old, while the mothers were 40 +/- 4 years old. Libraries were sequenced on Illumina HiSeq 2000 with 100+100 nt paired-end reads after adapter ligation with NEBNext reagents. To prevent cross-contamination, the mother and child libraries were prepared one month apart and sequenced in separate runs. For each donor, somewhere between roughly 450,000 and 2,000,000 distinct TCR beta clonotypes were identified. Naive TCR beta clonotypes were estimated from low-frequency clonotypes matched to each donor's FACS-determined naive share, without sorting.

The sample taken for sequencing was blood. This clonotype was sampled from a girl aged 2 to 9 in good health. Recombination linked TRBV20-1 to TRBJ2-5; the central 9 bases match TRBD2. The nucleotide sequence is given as TGCAGTGCTTCAAAAGGGGGCGGGAGGGAAGGAGAGACCCAGTACTTC. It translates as CSASKGGGREGETQYF.